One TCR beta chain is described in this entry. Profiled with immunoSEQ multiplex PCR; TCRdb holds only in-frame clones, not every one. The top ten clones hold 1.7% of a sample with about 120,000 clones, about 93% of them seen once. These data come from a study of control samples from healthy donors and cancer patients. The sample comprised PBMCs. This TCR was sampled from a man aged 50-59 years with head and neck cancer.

CDR3 nucleotides: TGTGCCAGTAGTACTGGACAGGGGGCGAACACCGGGGAGCTGTTTTTT. The encoded protein is CASSTGQGANTGELFF. The chain recombines TRBV19 with TRBJ2-2; 10 nucleotides line up with TRBD1. The trim removed 4 bases at V and 0 bases at J, leaving 2 bases unmatched. This CDR3 spans 16 amino acids. Germline V gene lookup returns CDR1 LNHDA and CDR2 SQIVND (reference sequence).